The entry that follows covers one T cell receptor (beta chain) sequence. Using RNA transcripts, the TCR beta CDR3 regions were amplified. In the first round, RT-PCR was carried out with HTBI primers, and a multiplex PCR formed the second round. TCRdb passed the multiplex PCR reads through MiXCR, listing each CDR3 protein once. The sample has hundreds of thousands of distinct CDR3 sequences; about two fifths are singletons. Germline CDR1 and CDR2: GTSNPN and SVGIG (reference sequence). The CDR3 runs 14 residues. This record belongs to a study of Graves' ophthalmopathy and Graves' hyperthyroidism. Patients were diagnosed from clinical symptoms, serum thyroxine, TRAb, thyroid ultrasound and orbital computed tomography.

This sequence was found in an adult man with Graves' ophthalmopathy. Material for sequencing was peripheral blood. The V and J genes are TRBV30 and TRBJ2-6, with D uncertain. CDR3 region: CAKDLISGANVLTF. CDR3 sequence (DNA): TGTGCTAAGGATCTGATCTCTGGGGCCAACGTCCTGACTTTC. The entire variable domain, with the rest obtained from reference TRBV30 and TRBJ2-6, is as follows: SQTIHQWPATLVQPVGSPLSLECTVEGTSNPNLYWYRQAAGRGLQLLFYSVGIGQISSEVPQNLSASRPQDRQFILSSKKLLLSDSGFYLCAKDLISGANVLTFGAGSRLTVL.